The 24 T cell receptor beta chains given below trace back to one sample, sequenced in a study of shared clonotypes between healthy human individuals. Only in-frame clones appear in the TCRdb table, and some are missing; sequencing was by immunoSEQ multiplex PCR. The sample comprises about 1 million clones, roughly 75% of which are singletons, and approximately 1.5% rests with the top ten. The sequenced sample consisted of memory CD4+ T cells sorted from blood. The sample's subset: CD45RA-negative fraction. These receptors were taken from a man younger than 30 in good health.

J is TRBJ1-4 and V is TRBV7-2; tentatively, D is TRBD1 (5 bases). V was pared by 2 bases and J by 7 bases, with 17 bases between. This CDR3 comprises 16 residues. Per germline, CDR1 SGHTA and CDR2 FQGNSA. This chain's CDR3 is CASSLRATAGGEKLFF. CDR3 DNA: TGTGCCAGCAGCTTAAGGGCGACGGCTGGGGGTGAAAAACTGTTTTTT.

The J gene is TRBJ2-7, the V gene TRBV5-1; TRBD1 might be the D (7 bases). V was shortened by 4 bases and J by 3 bases, with 17 bases between the two germline ends. The CDR3 has 15 amino acids. Germline CDR1 is SGHRS and CDR2 is YFSETQ. Here the CDR3 reads CASSAGQSPSYEQYF. The CDR3 coding sequence is TGCGCCAGCAGCGCGGGACAGTCTCCTAGCTACGAGCAGTACTTC.

Here the CDR3 DNA reads TGTGCCAGCAGCGCCCGGGACTATACCTACGAGCAGTACTTC. Its translation: CASSARDYTYEQYF. The V call is TRBV9, the J call TRBJ2-7; 7 bases match TRBD2. This CDR3 comprises 14 residues. The germline V gene has CDR1 SGDLS and CDR2 YYNGEE. The V gene end was trimmed by 3 bases and the J gene end by 2 bases; junction bases not matched to a gene: 5. Using reference TRBV9 and TRBJ2-7 for the parts outside the CDR3, the full variable domain is DSGVTQTPKHLITATGQRVTLRCSPRSGDLSVYWYQQSLDQGLQFLIQYYNGEERAKGNILERFSAQQFPDLHSELNLSSLELGDSALYFCASSARDYTYEQYFGPGTRLTVT.

The table lists this clone with a few counts. The chain couples TRBV28 to TRBJ1-3, with D uncertain. Germline V gives CDR1 MDHEN, CDR2 SYDVKM. The CDR3 has 17 amino acids. Trimming removed 2 bases from V and 0 bases from J, with 14 bases in between. The CDR3 nucleotides are TGTGCCAGCAGTTTACAGGCAGGCCTACTCTCTGGAAACACCATATATTTT. Its protein product is CASSLQAGLLSGNTIYF.

This rearrangement joins TRBV30 to TRBJ1-6; D possibly corresponds to TRBD1 (6 bases). V was clipped by 5 bases and J by 5 bases, with 10 bases between them. This CDR3 contains 13 residues. CDR1 is GTSNPN, CDR2 SVGIG, per germline (reference sequence). CDR3 DNA: TGTGCCTGGGGACAGCTAAATAATTCACCCCTCCACTTT. It yields the protein CAWGQLNNSPLHF. Variable domain in full (rest from reference TRBV30 and TRBJ1-6): SQTIHQWPATLVQPVGSPLSLECTVEGTSNPNLYWYRQAAGRGLQLLFYSVGIGQISSEVPQNLSASRPQDRQFILSSKKLLLSDSGFYLCAWGQLNNSPLHFGNGTRLTVT.

The gene calls are TRBV5-6 and TRBJ1-1; no reliable D call. V lost 2 bases to trimming and J lost 4 bases, with 9 bases between them. Germline CDR1 is SGHDT and CDR2 is YYEEEE. The CDR3 covers 13 residues. In nucleotides, the CDR3 is TGTGCCAGCAGCTTCGCCAGGAGCACTGAAGCTTTCTTT. Translation gives CASSFARSTEAFF.

This clone appeared once. This rearrangement joins TRBV7-9 to TRBJ2-3; 13 nucleotides line up with TRBD2. CDR3 size: 16 residues. The V gene's germline CDR1 is SEHNR and CDR2 FQNEAQ (reference sequence). J lost 5 bases, V lost 7 bases, and 9 bases had no gene match. The CDR3 DNA reads TGTGCCAGCAAAACAGGGACTAGCGGGGTTAGAGATACGCAGTATTTT. Translation: CASKTGTSGVRDTQYF.

The chain employs TRBV5-1 and TRBJ1-1; possibly TRBD1 for D (6 bases). The CDR3 is 14 amino acids. The germline V gene has CDR1 SGHRS and CDR2 YFSETQ. Trimming cost V 6 bases and J 4 bases, with 16 bases left between them. The CDR3 loop reads CASTKGGLGTEAFF. In DNA, the CDR3 is TGCGCCAGCACCAAGGGGGGGCTGGGCACTGAAGCTTTCTTT. Combining the CDR3 with reference TRBV5-1 and TRBJ1-1 gives the whole variable domain KAGVTQTPRYLIKTRGQQVTLSCSPISGHRSVSWYQQTPGQGLQFLFEYFSETQRNKGNFPGRFSGRQFSNSRSEMNVSTLELGDSALYLCASTKGGLGTEAFFGQGTRLTVV.

Only one count was recorded for this clone. The gene calls are TRBV11-2 and TRBJ1-1, with TRBD1 matching 9 bases. Germline assignment: CDR1 SGHAT and CDR2 FQNNGV. V lost 5 bases to trimming and J lost 10 bases; unmatched junction nucleotides: 5. CDR3 length equals 12 residues. CDR3 DNA: TGTGCCAGCAGCCTTTCGACAGGGGGAGCTTTCTTT. Translation gives CASSLSTGGAFF.

The V call is TRBV5-6, the J call TRBJ1-2; maybe TRBD1 (6 bases). CDR1 SGHDT and CDR2 YYEEEE come from the germline V gene. V was trimmed by 6 bases and J by 4 bases, leaving 16 bases between them. The CDR3 is 14 residues long. CDR3 in amino acids: CASTLKGGGYGYTF. The CDR3 nucleotides read TGTGCCAGCACCCTAAAGGGGGGAGGCTATGGCTACACCTTC.

This chain links TRBV5-1 with TRBJ2-7, with TRBD1 identical over 8 bases. The junction had 7 bases not matched to a gene; V was cut back by 3 bases and J by 5 bases. In germline, CDR1 is SGHRS, CDR2 YFSETQ. CDR3 size: 14 residues. CDR3 nucleotide sequence: TGCGCCAGCAGCTCCACAGGGGGGTCCAACGAGCAGTACTTC. Translated, it gives CASSSTGGSNEQYF.

The chain carries TRBV29-1 and TRBJ1-1, with 9 bases fitting TRBD1. The trim removed 2 bases at V and 11 bases at J, leaving 15 bases unmatched. Germline assignment: CDR1 SQVTM and CDR2 ANQGSEA. The CDR3 is made up of 15 amino acids. The CDR3 sequence is CSVEQPGQGSPVAFF. DNA of the CDR3: TGCAGCGTTGAACAACCGGGACAGGGCTCACCGGTCGCTTTCTTT.

V is TRBV7-9 and J is TRBJ1-2, with D possibly matching TRBD1 (5 bases). The germline V and J ends were trimmed by 5 bases and 8 bases, with 15 bases remaining between them. The germline V gene has CDR1 SEHNR and CDR2 FQNEAQ (reference sequence). The CDR3 sequence is 13 residues long. The CDR3: CASSRDSSAGYTF. In DNA, the CDR3 is TGTGCCAGCAGCAGAGACAGTTCCGCGGGCTACACCTTC.

V and J are TRBV10-3 and TRBJ2-1; 11 bases are a match to TRBD1. V lost 7 bases to trimming and J lost 6 bases; unmatched junction nucleotides: 2. Germline assignment: CDR1 ENHRY and CDR2 SYGVKD. This CDR3 comprises 13 residues. CDR3 amino acids: CAITGQGVNEQFF. CDR3 bases: TGTGCCATCACGGGACAGGGGGTCAATGAGCAGTTCTTC.

The rearrangement links TRBV7-2 to TRBJ1-3; D gene unclear. This CDR3 region has 12 residues. Germline-derived CDR1 and CDR2 are SGHTA and FQGNSA. V lost 7 bases and J lost 1, with 5 bases in between. CDR3 region: CASKPSGNTIYF. In nucleotides, the CDR3 is TGTGCCAGCAAGCCTTCTGGAAACACCATATATTTT.

This chain links TRBV6-1 with TRBJ1-2; D gene ambiguous. CDR1 and CDR2 from the germline V gene are MNHNS and SASEGT. The length of the CDR3 is 13 residues. V lost 3 bases and J 1 base, leaving 6 bases between the germline ends. The CDR3 DNA reads as TGTGCCAGCAGTGATTCAATTAACTATGGCTACACCTTC. Protein sequence: CASSDSINYGYTF.

The chain employs TRBV6-5 and TRBJ1-1, with TRBD1 identical over 8 bases. This CDR3 contains 14 residues. V shed 6 bases and J 7 bases; nucleotides not matched to a gene: 10. Germline V gene sequence: CDR1 MNHEY, CDR2 SVGAGI. As DNA, the CDR3 is TGTGCCAGCAGCAAGGACAGGGTTGGGAATGAAGCTTTCTTT. This sequence encodes CASSKDRVGNEAFF.

The chain recombines TRBV6-1 with TRBJ2-7, with D uncertain. CDR3 length: 11 amino acids. Trimming stripped 8 bases from V and 0 bases from J, with 5 bases between. CDR1 is MNHNS, CDR2 SASEGT, per germline. The CDR3 loop reads CASAVSYEQYF. As DNA, the CDR3 is TGTGCCAGCGCGGTCTCCTACGAGCAGTACTTC.

As DNA, the CDR3 is TGTGCCAGCAGTTTCGCAAGCGGGGATACGCAGTATTTT. Translation gives CASSFASGDTQYF. This chain connects TRBV7-2 to TRBJ2-3; the D gene is possibly TRBD2 (6 bases). Germline V gene lookup returns CDR1 SGHTA and CDR2 FQGNSA. This CDR3 has 13 residues. V was clipped by 6 bases and J by 6 bases, with 13 bases between them.

V is TRBV11-3 and J is TRBJ2-2, with D uncertain. Looked up from germline, CDR1 is SGHNT and CDR2 is YENEEA. The CDR3 sequence is 15 residues long. Between the trimmed V and J ends, which lost 5 bases and 7 bases, there was a span of 17 bases. CDR3: CASSLGGARGGELFF. CDR3 sequence (DNA): TGTGCCAGCAGCCTCGGCGGCGCTAGAGGCGGGGAGCTGTTTTTT. Drawing the rest from reference TRBV11-3 and TRBJ2-2, the complete variable domain is EAGVVQSPRYKIIEKKQPVAFWCNPISGHNTLYWYLQNLGQGPELLIRYENEEAVDDSQLPKDRFSAERLKGVDSTLKIQPAELGDSAVYLCASSLGGARGGELFFGEGSRLTVL.

This clone was seen many times. The gene calls are TRBV9 and TRBJ2-1; D might be TRBD2 (6 bases). V lost 3 bases to trimming and J lost 5 bases, with 21 bases between them. The CDR3 totals 17 residues. The germline CDR1 and CDR2 sequences are SGDLS and YYNGEE. This CDR3 reads CASSGGGTGTQNNEQFF. CDR3 sequence (DNA): TGTGCCAGCAGCGGTGGGGGGACCGGGACTCAAAACAATGAGCAGTTCTTC.

The gene calls are TRBV19 and TRBJ1-5; D is perhaps TRBD1 (5 bases). The CDR3 sequence is 17 residues long. CDR1 and CDR2 (germline): LNHDA, SQIVND (reference sequence). V was trimmed by 2 bases and J by 0 bases, leaving 14 bases between them. CDR3 protein: CASSIRGAPNSNQPQHF. The CDR3 coding sequence is TGTGCCAGTAGTATAAGAGGGGCTCCAAATAGCAATCAGCCCCAGCATTTT.

This sequence joins TRBV29-1 and TRBJ2-7; possibly TRBD2 for D (6 bases). Germline V CDR1 and CDR2: SQVTM, ANQGSEA. CDR3 length equals 14 residues. V was cut by 3 bases and J by 7 bases, with 19 bases left in between. The CDR3 here is CSVEVSSPGREQYF. DNA for the CDR3: TGCAGCGTTGAGGTTTCGTCCCCAGGGAGGGAGCAGTACTTC.

The DNA of the CDR3 is TGTGCCAGCAGCGTCGGGACACACCCGCAAGAGACCCAGTACTTC. It yields the protein CASSVGTHPQETQYF. The chain recombines TRBV9 with TRBJ2-5, with D perhaps TRBD1 (6 bases). This CDR3 is built from 15 residues. The V end lost 2 bases, the J end lost 2 bases, and 13 bases lay between the germline ends. CDR1 and CDR2 (germline): SGDLS, YYNGEE.